This T cell receptor (beta chain) emerged from a study of T cells in Graves' hyperthyroidism and ophthalmopathy. The ends were cut back, 0 bases at V and 7 bases at J, with 11 bases in the middle. The length of the CDR3 is 15 residues. The germline V gene has CDR1 SGDLS and CDR2 YYNGEE. This clonotype was observed many times. The TCR beta CDR3 regions underwent amplification using RNA transcripts as the source. With the HTBI primer set, the TCR CDR3 went through a first round of RT-PCR. TCRdb re-called the multiplex PCR reads through MiXCR, storing one row per CDR3 protein. The sample has some 690,000 distinct CDR3 sequences; around a sixth are singletons. The hyperthyroidism patients had all been newly diagnosed, and their disease duration was under 2 months. Their ages ranged from 18 to 65 years.

The origin of this receptor is a man between 50 and 59 years old with Graves' hyperthyroidism. The sample was blood. The chain links TRBV9 to TRBJ1-6; D perhaps matches TRBD1 (6 bases). The chain's CDR3 is CASSVADSGNSPLHF. Written as DNA, the CDR3 is TGTGCCAGCAGCGTAGCGGACAGCGGCAATTCACCCCTCCACTTT. Combining the CDR3 with reference TRBV9 and TRBJ1-6 gives the whole variable domain DSGVTQTPKHLITATGQRVTLRCSPRSGDLSVYWYQQSLDQGLQFLIQYYNGEERAKGNILERFSAQQFPDLHSELNLSSLELGDSALYFCASSVADSGNSPLHFGNGTRLTVT.